The 30 T cell receptor beta chains listed next were all sequenced from one sample in a study of blood T cell repertoires in COVID-19. Using immunoSEQ multiplex PCR, the repertoire was profiled, and TCRdb retains in-frame clones only, with some absent. The sample contains a few hundred thousand clones, about 84% of which appear only once. Sequenced sample: peripheral blood. All receptors come from a woman aged 45-59 years with acute or convalescent COVID-19.

The CDR3 region is CASSQDVAGHNEKLFF. The CDR3 DNA is TGTGCCAGCAGCCAAGATGTGGCAGGGCATAATGAAAAACTGTTTTTT. The genes are TRBV4-2 and TRBJ1-4, with D possibly TRBD1 on 5 matching bases. CDR1 and CDR2 (germline): LGHNA, YNFKEQ. This CDR3 has 16 residues. With 0 bases removed from V and 4 bases from J, the gap between germline ends came to 12 bases.

This clone was counted a single time. The rearrangement uses TRBV6-2 or TRBV6-3 and TRBJ1-5; 10 positions agree with TRBD1. CDR3 length: 16 residues. The trim removed 4 bases at V and 6 bases at J, leaving 9 bases unmatched. Germline CDR1 MNHEY, CDR2 SVGEGT. The CDR3 here is CASSSYGTGVSQPQHF. DNA for the CDR3: TGTGCCAGCAGTTCCTACGGGACAGGGGTGAGTCAGCCCCAGCATTTT.

This clone was picked up one time. This chain links TRBV6-2 or TRBV6-3 with TRBJ2-7; 8 bases line up with TRBD1. Germline CDR1 is MNHEY and CDR2 is SVGEGT. The CDR3 covers 17 residues. V gave up 0 bases and J gave up 3 bases; unmatched junction bases: 10. Here the CDR3 DNA reads TGTGCCAGCAGTTACTCGGGCTACCGGGACAGGAGCTACGAGCAGTACTTC. Translation gives CASSYSGYRDRSYEQYF.

The gene calls are TRBV5-1 and TRBJ2-7; D might be TRBD2 (6 bases). The CDR3 runs 14 residues. V was pared by 4 bases and J by 1 base, with 12 bases between. Germline V gene sequence: CDR1 SGHRS, CDR2 YFSETQ. The CDR3 region has the DNA TGCGCCAGCAGCCCCCGGGGACTTTCCTACGAGCAGTACTTC. Translation gives CASSPRGLSYEQYF.

The chain is built from TRBV9 and TRBJ2-3; TRBD2 aligns across 10 bases. The germline V gene encodes CDR1 SGDLS and CDR2 YYNGEE. J was trimmed by 6 bases and V by 0 bases; bases with no gene match: 7. The CDR3 contains 16 residues. CDR3 amino acids: CASSVGLAGAGDTQYF. The CDR3 DNA follows: TGTGCCAGCAGCGTAGGGCTAGCGGGAGCAGGGGATACGCAGTATTTT.

This rearrangement joins TRBV28 to TRBJ2-5; possible D gene TRBD1, 5 bases. There are 14 residues in the CDR3. The germline V gene encodes CDR1 MDHEN and CDR2 SYDVKM. Trimming shortened V by 2 bases and J by 0 bases, and 7 bases separated the two germline ends. The chain's CDR3 is CASSLKGHQETQYF. The DNA of the CDR3 is TGTGCCAGCAGTTTAAAGGGGCACCAAGAGACCCAGTACTTC.

The rearrangement links TRBV19 to TRBJ1-5; TRBD1 aligns across 7 bases. The ends lost 3 bases at V and 3 bases at J; junction bases unmatched: 5. Per germline, CDR1 LNHDA and CDR2 SQIVND (reference sequence). CDR3 length: 15 amino acids. The CDR3 bases are TGTGCCAGTAGTATGACAGGGCGGATCAATCAGCCCCAGCATTTT. This translates into CASSMTGRINQPQHF.

This sequence joins TRBV3-1 (or the pseudogene TRBV3-2) and TRBJ1-4, with D possibly TRBD1 on 6 matching bases. This CDR3 region has 15 residues. V lost 4 bases and J 5 bases, leaving 14 bases between the germline ends. CDR1 is LGHDT, CDR2 YNNKEL, per germline (reference sequence). CDR3 bases: TGTGCCAGCAGCCCGTATGGGGGCGAGAATGAAAAACTGTTTTTT. Amino acid sequence: CASSPYGGENEKLFF.

There are a few counts of this clone. The chain employs TRBV27 and TRBJ2-1; 13 bases match TRBD2. The length of the CDR3 is 15 residues. Germline values: CDR1 MNHEY, CDR2 SMNVEV (reference sequence). The V gene end was trimmed by 2 bases and the J gene end by 8 bases; junction bases not matched to a gene: 3. The CDR3 reads CASSLRTSGSYEQFF. CDR3 coding DNA: TGTGCCAGCAGTTTAAGGACTAGCGGGAGCTATGAGCAGTTCTTC.

The genes are TRBV10-3 and TRBJ1-1, with a tentative D call TRBD1 (5 bases). V gave up 5 bases and J gave up 1 base, with 11 bases separating them. The CDR3 contains 14 residues. The germline V gene encodes CDR1 ENHRY and CDR2 SYGVKD. This CDR3 reads CAISTTATNTEAFF. In DNA, the CDR3 is TGTGCCATCAGTACGACAGCGACGAACACTGAAGCTTTCTTT.

The CDR3 coding sequence is TGTGCCAGCTCGCTATCGGGACAATACAATGAGCAGTTCTTC. Translated: CASSLSGQYNEQFF. The chain couples TRBV18 to TRBJ2-1; D may be TRBD1 (6 bases). The V end lost 6 bases, the J end lost 4 bases, and 13 bases lay between the germline ends. The CDR3 is made up of 14 amino acids. Germline lookup yields CDR1 KGHSH and CDR2 LQKENI. Full variable domain (missing parts from reference TRBV18 and TRBJ2-1): NAGVMQNPRHLVRRRGQEARLRCSPMKGHSHVYWYRQLPEEGLKFMVYLQKENIIDESGMPKERFSAEFPKEGPSILRIQQVVRGDSAAYFCASSLSGQYNEQFFGPGTRLTVL.

Written as DNA, the CDR3 is TGTGCCAGCAGTCGTGGGACAGGGCCCTTGGGGGAGCAGTACTTC. Protein: CASSRGTGPLGEQYF. The V gene is TRBV28, the J gene TRBJ2-7; 9 nucleotides align to TRBD1. The germline V gene encodes CDR1 MDHEN and CDR2 SYDVKM. This CDR3 has 15 amino acids. Germline trimming cut 5 bases from V and 7 bases from J; bases unmatched to any gene: 12.

The chain links TRBV19 to TRBJ2-7, with D perhaps TRBD1 (5 bases). Trimming shortened V by 7 bases and J by 6 bases, and 22 bases separated the two germline ends. The CDR3 spans 15 residues. Looked up from germline, CDR1 is LNHDA and CDR2 is SQIVND (reference sequence). CDR3 nucleotide sequence: TGTGCCAGTACCCCCCAGGGCGGCATATTTGGCGAGCAGTACTTC. Translated: CASTPQGGIFGEQYF.

The V gene is TRBV27, the J gene TRBJ2-3, with D tentatively TRBD1 (5 bases). V shed 5 bases and J shed 0 bases, with 12 bases lying between them. CDR1 is MNHEY, CDR2 SMNVEV, per germline (reference sequence). The CDR3 has 15 amino acids. The CDR3 is CASSPRWGSTDTQYF. CDR3 sequence (DNA): TGTGCCAGCAGTCCGCGTTGGGGCAGCACAGATACGCAGTATTTT.

The chain combines TRBV10-3 with TRBJ2-3; 7 bases match TRBD1. Germline V CDR1 and CDR2: ENHRY, SYGVKD. The CDR3 consists of 14 residues. The junction had 7 bases not matched to a gene; V was cut back by 6 bases and J by 4 bases. Here the CDR3 reads CAISEGGYADTQYF. Written as DNA, the CDR3 is TGTGCCATCAGCGAAGGGGGCTACGCAGATACGCAGTATTTT.

The chain uses TRBV27 and TRBJ2-5, with TRBD1 identical over 8 bases. V lost 1 base and J lost 5; bases outside the gene matches: 9. The CDR3 loop spans 16 amino acids. Per the germline V gene, CDR1 is MNHEY and CDR2 is SMNVEV (reference sequence). The CDR3 bases are TGTGCCAGCAGTTTATTCGGTGGACAGGGCGAGGAGACCCAGTACTTC. This translates into CASSLFGGQGEETQYF.

The V gene is TRBV28, the J gene TRBJ2-4, with 8 bases lining up with TRBD2. Unmatched junction bases numbered 0, after V lost 2 bases and J lost 9 bases. Looked up from germline, CDR1 is MDHEN and CDR2 is SYDVKM. CDR3 size: 12 residues. DNA of the CDR3: TGTGCCAGCAGTTTAGCGGGAGGCATTCAGTACTTC. It translates to CASSLAGGIQYF.

The chain is built from TRBV21-1 and TRBJ2-7; whether TRBD1, the table's D call, matches the DNA was not checked. TRBV21-1 is noted as a pseudogene. The CDR3 has 15 residues. CDR3 region: CASSKQDQTSYEQYF. The CDR3 nucleotides read TGTGCCAGCAGCAAACAGGATCAAACGAGCTACGAGCAGTACTTC.

V gene TRBV10-3 combines with J gene TRBJ2-1; 9 bases are shared with TRBD2. There are 15 residues in the CDR3. Germline CDR1 and CDR2: ENHRY and SYGVKD. V was pared by 0 bases and J by 9 bases, with 6 bases of the junction left unmatched. DNA of the CDR3: TGTGCCATCAGTGAGTCTAGCGGGAGCAGGGCTGAGCAGTTCTTC. Translated: CAISESSGSRAEQFF.

The CDR3 region is CSVGGRGTEAFF. CDR3 DNA sequence: TGCAGCGTTGGAGGCCGCGGCACTGAAGCTTTCTTT. V and J are TRBV29-1 and TRBJ1-1; D not resolved. The V gene's germline CDR1 is SQVTM and CDR2 ANQGSEA. V was trimmed by 4 bases and J by 4 bases, leaving 10 bases between them. The CDR3 totals 12 residues.

The rearrangement uses TRBV30 and TRBJ1-4; D is ambiguous. V was pared by 2 bases and J by 10 bases, with 14 bases between. This CDR3 spans 13 amino acids. The V gene's germline CDR1 is GTSNPN and CDR2 SVGIG (reference sequence). The DNA for the CDR3 is TGTGCCTGGAGTTCCAGTTTTGATGGAAAACTGTTTTTT. It yields the protein CAWSSSFDGKLFF.

This chain links TRBV5-4 with TRBJ2-7, with a possible D match to TRBD2 (6 bases). The CDR3 covers 12 residues. V lost 4 bases to trimming and J lost 4 bases, with 9 bases between them. The germline V gene encodes CDR1 SGHNT and CDR2 YYREEE (reference sequence). CDR3 loop: CASSRDLYEQYF. In DNA, the CDR3 is TGTGCCAGCAGCAGGGACTTATACGAGCAGTACTTC.

This clone was observed a few times. The J gene is TRBJ1-6, the V gene TRBV11-2; D gene unclear. Trimming took off 8 bases at V and 7 bases at J, with 6 bases between the two ends. The germline gives CDR1 SGHAT, CDR2 FQNNGV. The CDR3 extends over 11 amino acids. In DNA form, the CDR3 reads TGTGCCAGCTCGCAGAATTCACCCCTCCACTTT. Protein sequence: CASSQNSPLHF.

This chain uses TRBV19 with TRBJ2-3; 8 positions match TRBD1. CDR3 length: 14 residues. From germline, CDR1 is LNHDA and CDR2 SQIVND (reference sequence). Trimming cost V 6 bases and J 0 bases; bases outside gene matches: 2. Here the CDR3 reads CASRDRDSTDTQYF. As DNA, the CDR3 is TGTGCCAGTAGGGACAGGGACAGCACAGATACGCAGTATTTT.

The chain links TRBV18 to TRBJ2-6, with 7 nucleotides matching TRBD1. Germline CDR1 and CDR2: KGHSH and LQKENI. This CDR3 has 17 amino acids. J gave up 0 bases and V 3 bases, and 5 bases lay outside the gene matches. CDR3 sequence reads: CASSPRDRYSGANVLTF. The DNA of the CDR3 is TGTGCCAGCTCACCTCGGGACAGATACTCTGGGGCCAACGTCCTGACTTTC.

V gene TRBV29-1 combines with J gene TRBJ2-3; possibly TRBD1 for D (5 bases). The CDR3 contains 16 residues. Germline V gene sequence: CDR1 SQVTM, CDR2 ANQGSEA. The germline V and J ends were trimmed by 1 base and 0 bases, with 14 bases remaining between them. CDR3 bases: TGCAGCGTTGAAGGGATAGACAGCCATAGCACAGATACGCAGTATTTT. Amino acid sequence: CSVEGIDSHSTDTQYF.

This clone has more than one count but fewer than ten. The chain carries TRBV2 and TRBJ1-3; no clear D. Trimming pared 6 bases from V and 0 bases from J, leaving 9 bases between. Germline loops: CDR1 SNHLY, CDR2 FYNNEI. This CDR3 contains 14 residues. In nucleotides, the CDR3 is TGTGCCAGCAGGTTGTCTAGCTCTGGAAACACCATATATTTT. Translated, it gives CASRLSSSGNTIYF.

CDR3 sequence reads: CASSNRRWPDYEQYF. The DNA of the CDR3 is TGTGCCAGCAGCAACAGGCGTTGGCCGGACTACGAGCAGTACTTC. This chain joins TRBV7-2 and TRBJ2-7; tentative D call: TRBD1 (5 bases). Germline V gives CDR1 SGHTA, CDR2 FQGNSA. The CDR3 extends over 15 amino acids. The V end was cut by 5 bases, the J end by 3 bases, with 17 bases between.

This chain uses TRBV7-3 with TRBJ1-3, with D perhaps matching TRBD1 (6 bases). CDR3 length: 13 residues. From germline, CDR1 is SGHTA and CDR2 FQGTGA. The V end was cut by 5 bases, the J end by 2 bases, with 7 bases between. In nucleotides, the CDR3 is TGTGCCAGCAGCGCAGGGGCTGGAAACACCATATATTTT. It yields the protein CASSAGAGNTIYF. Drawing the rest from reference TRBV7-3 and TRBJ1-3, the complete variable domain is GAGVSQTPSNKVTEKGKYVELRCDPISGHTALYWYRQSLGQGPEFLIYFQGTGAADDSGLPNDRFFAVRPEGSVSTLKIQRTERGDSAVYLCASSAGAGNTIYFGEGSWLTVV.

The table lists this clone with a count of one. The J gene is TRBJ2-2, the V gene TRBV7-3; D not resolved. The CDR3 loop spans 16 amino acids. V shed 5 bases and J shed 4 bases, with 17 bases lying between them. Germline V gene data show CDR1 as SGHTA and CDR2 as FQGTGA. This CDR3 reads CASSRSDGERTGELFF. The DNA of the CDR3 is TGTGCCAGCAGCCGATCCGACGGTGAGCGCACCGGGGAGCTGTTTTTT.